This T cell receptor beta chain comes out of a study of naive CD8 T cells in extremely preterm neonates (dated by TCRdb to about 2017). In the study overall: An age range of 25-50 years is given for the adult participants in the abstract, whereas a range of 20-50 years is given in the methods. The study compared TCRbeta CDR3 repertoires of sorted naive CD8+ T cells across four age groups: extremely preterm neonates, term neonates, young children and adults.

Concerning this clone: No cognate antigen has been identified for it. No much larger clone exists at a distance of one base, and base qualities are not known.

CDR3 length: 17 amino acids, cysteine to phenylalanine. Only CDR3 DNA remains: 51 bases, in frame from the first base. For CDR1 and CDR2, the germline V gene (reference sequence) lists GTSNPN and SVGIG. The V end gives up 3 bases and the J end 3 bases, leaving 12 bases in the junction not matched to a gene. A two-step, bias-controlled multiplex PCR was used to amplify TCRbeta CDR3 regions from genomic DNA. Primers specific for every TRBV and TRBJ gene segment were included in the multiplex PCR. TCRbeta repertoire data were generated with the immunoSEQ Assay. In the original analysis: To merge closely related sequences, reads went through filtering and clustering using a relative-frequency ratio and a modified nearest-neighbor algorithm. The V, D and J gene assignments for CDR3 sequences were based on IMGT annotation. Template counts were corrected for PCR amplification bias by normalization and were quantified against synthetic TCR CDR3 analog sequences. Only unique productive sequences, defined as in-frame CDR3 sequences lacking stop codons, were included in the analyses. The immunoSEQ Analyzer software was used to compute clonality, defined as 1 minus Pielou's evenness, and iChao1 richness. JMP was used for statistical testing, with Student's t-test or a non-parametric test applied depending on Shapiro-Wilk normality results. TCRdb took this table from immuneACCESS and kept in-frame rearrangements with V and J called. Such tables lack part of the clones; where checked against another copy, unresolved V genes explain under half of the gap, and the rest is unexplained. From that table come the V and J calls and clone size; the DNA was used to work out D and trimming. In this sample the table shows roughly 5,700 clones, around 97% of which occur a single time. Of the sample, about 0.39% is held by the ten largest clones.

Overall results and qualifications from the work: Compared with the older groups, preterm CDR3s were shorter and closer to germline, carrying fewer N additions and showing less junctional trimming. Significantly lower iChao1 richness than in all other age groups (p < 0.05) and an even clone distribution were observed in preterm neonates, indicating a less rich repertoire. The proportion of shared CDR3 nucleotide sequences was higher in preterm neonates (approximately 2.5%) than in term neonates (about 0.4%), young children (about 0.03%) and adults (approximately 0.01%). The authors noted a small sample size and variable productive template counts among preterm samples as limitations. Prospective longitudinal studies of preterm and term neonates were called for by the authors so that T cell development could be tracked within individuals.

Peripheral blood was donated by five healthy children aged about 15-60 months who were having elective routine surgery, plus five healthy nonsmoking adults. A FACSAria III cell sorter was used to sort live, Annexin V-negative naive CD8+ T cells (CD3+CD8+CD45RA+CCR7+). Each sample yielded between roughly 17,000 and 110,000 sorted naive CD8+ T cells. Ficoll-Paque density gradient centrifugation was used to isolate mononuclear cells from diluted blood. Mononuclear cells were cryopreserved in about 10% DMSO with about 90% FBS and stored long term at -150°C before sorting. Thawed cells were stained with Annexin V and antibodies against CD3, CD8, CCR7 and CD45RA. The DNeasy Blood and Tissue Kit was used to extract genomic DNA from sorted cell pellets that had been snap-frozen.

Specimen: naive CD8+ T cells from blood. This TCR was recovered from a human donor in good health. The receptor chain draws on TRBV30 and TRBJ2-7, and 12 junctional nucleotides match TRBD2. In nucleotides, the sequence is TGTGCCTGGAGAGGAGGCGGGCTAGCGGGGGGGCACTACGAGCAGTACTTC. Protein translation: CAWRGGGLAGGHYEQYF.